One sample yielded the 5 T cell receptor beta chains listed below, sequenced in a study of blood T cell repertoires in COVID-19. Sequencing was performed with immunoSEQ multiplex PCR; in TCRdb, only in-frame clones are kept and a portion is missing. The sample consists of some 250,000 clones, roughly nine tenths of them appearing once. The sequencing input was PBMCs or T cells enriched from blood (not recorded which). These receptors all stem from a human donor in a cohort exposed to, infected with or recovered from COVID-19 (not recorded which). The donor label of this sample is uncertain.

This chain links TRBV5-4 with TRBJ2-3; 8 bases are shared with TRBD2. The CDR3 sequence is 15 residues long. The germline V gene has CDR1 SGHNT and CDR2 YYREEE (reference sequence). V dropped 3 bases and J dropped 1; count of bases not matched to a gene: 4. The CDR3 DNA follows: TGTGCCAGCAGCTACGGGACTAGGGGCACAGATACGCAGTATTTT. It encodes CASSYGTRGTDTQYF.

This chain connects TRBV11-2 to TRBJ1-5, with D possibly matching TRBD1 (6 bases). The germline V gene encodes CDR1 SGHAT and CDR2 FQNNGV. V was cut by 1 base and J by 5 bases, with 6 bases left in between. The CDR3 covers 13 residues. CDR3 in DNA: TGTGCCAGCAGCTTAGGACAGGATCAGCCCCAGCATTTT. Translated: CASSLGQDQPQHF.

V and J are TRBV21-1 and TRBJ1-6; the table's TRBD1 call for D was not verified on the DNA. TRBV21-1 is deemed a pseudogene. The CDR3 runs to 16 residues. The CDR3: CASSKDRFHYNSPLHF. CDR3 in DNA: TGTGCCAGCAGCAAAGACAGGTTCCACTATAATTCACCCCTCCACTTT.

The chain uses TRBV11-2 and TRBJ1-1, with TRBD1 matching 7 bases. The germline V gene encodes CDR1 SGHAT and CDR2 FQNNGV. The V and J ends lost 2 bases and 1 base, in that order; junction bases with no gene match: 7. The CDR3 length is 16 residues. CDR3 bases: TGTGCCAGCAGCTTAATTAGGACAGGAAAGAACACTGAAGCTTTCTTT. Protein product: CASSLIRTGKNTEAFF.

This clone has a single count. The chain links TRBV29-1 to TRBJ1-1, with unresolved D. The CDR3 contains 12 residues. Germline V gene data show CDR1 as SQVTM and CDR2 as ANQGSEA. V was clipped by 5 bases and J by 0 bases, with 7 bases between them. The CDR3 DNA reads TGCAGCGTTCGAGTAATGAACACTGAAGCTTTCTTT. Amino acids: CSVRVMNTEAFF.